This TCR beta chain was recovered during a study of OX40 agonist ivuxolimab in advanced cancers. The CDR3 consists of 15 residues. V lost 6 bases, J lost 0 bases, and 6 bases stayed unmatched. The germline gives CDR1 MNHEY, CDR2 SVGAGI. Some clones are missing from TCRdb's copy, which holds only in-frame ones; the method was immunoSEQ multiplex PCR. The sample includes 77,000 or so clones, more than 85% seen only once; the top ten take about 10%. The timepoints at which blood was sampled were baseline, cycle 4 day 1, and cycle 7 day 1. The material sequenced was CD4+ or CD8+ T cells sorted from blood, taken in a trial of the OX40 agonist ivuxolimab. The receptor was isolated from an adult with an advanced solid tumor such as melanoma, head and neck, liver or kidney cancer. J is TRBJ1-2 and V is TRBV6-5; 8 bases match TRBD1. This CDR3 is CASREDRESNYGYTF. The CDR3 DNA reads as TGTGCCAGCAGGGAGGACAGGGAGTCTAACTATGGCTACACCTTC.